This TCR beta chain was recovered during a study of Ad26.COV2.S vaccination and SARS-CoV-2 variants. Looking at the study overall: The donor participated in the COV1001 trial, in its Ad26.COV2.S arm.

The treatment denotes: about 20 received Ad26.COV2.S at low or high dose, single or two shots; about 5 received placebo; per-sample allocation not given. Samples were taken on day 63 after the first vaccine or placebo injection. Study conclusions and caveats: Whether participants received vaccine or placebo, their non-spike TCR breadth was similar. The study found higher spike-specific TCR breadth in vaccine than placebo recipients. Reports say spike-specific CD8+ and CD4+ T cell responses covered substantial breadth after vaccination.

For this clone: Its antigen is not identified.

The protocol was immunoSEQ multiplex PCR, while the TCRdb copy is restricted to in-frame clones and leaves out a portion. This sample carries about 350,000 clones, approximately 85% of them seen once, and the ten largest clones take 3% to 4%. The CDR3 contains 19 residues. Germline values: CDR1 SEHNR, CDR2 FQNEAQ (reference sequence). J lost 3 bases, V lost 8 bases, and 20 bases had no gene match. The sequence came from a person aged 18-60 years who received the Ad26.COV2.S COVID-19 vaccine or a placebo. The chain carries TRBV7-9 and TRBJ2-1, with 9 positions matching TRBD1. The sequencing used peripheral blood, collected in a trial of Ad26.COV2.S vaccine versus placebo. The chain's CDR3 is CASELKPGTGTTYYNEQFF. CDR3 bases: TGTGCCAGCGAACTCAAACCCGGGACAGGGACCACTTACTACAATGAGCAGTTCTTC.